This paragraph covers one TCR beta chain sequence. Trimming pared 4 bases from V and 5 bases from J, leaving 18 bases between. In germline, CDR1 is SGHRS, CDR2 YFSETQ. This CDR3 region has 15 residues. Original methodology: Reference gene primer amplification yielded estimated nucleated cell counts. TCRdb's copy holds only in-frame clones and misses some; the assay was immunoSEQ multiplex PCR. The DNA was the basis for D and trimming; V, J and clone size are from that table. The sample contains over 130,000 clones, 85% of which appear only once. The record originates from a study of blood T cell repertoires in COVID-19. For the study at large: Sites across the United States, Italy and Spain contributed samples from acute and convalescent COVID-19. T cells, B-cell-depleted T cells, or PBMCs provided the cDNA or gDNA that served as material.

The rearrangement links TRBV5-1 to TRBJ1-2; D is undetermined. The sequence derives from a man aged 45-60 years with acute or convalescent COVID-19. The sample taken for sequencing was peripheral blood. The CDR3 nucleotides are TGCGCCAGCAGCACTATCGCTGGCCCAAGGTATGGCTACACCTTC. As protein: CASSTIAGPRYGYTF.